Presented here are 21 T cell receptor beta chains from one specimen sequenced in a study of cytomegalovirus exposure and HLA in healthy donors. A multiplex PCR was run with 60 Vbeta primers and 13 Jbeta primers. This table comes from immunoSEQ multiplex PCR, and its TCRdb copy is limited to in-frame clones, with some not included. There are over 60,000 clones in the sample, with 6.5% to 9% held by the top ten. The sample consisted of PBMCs. The source of these receptors is a female donor in good health and CMV-seropositive.

The CDR3 DNA reads TGTGCCAGCAGCTCGACTAGCATCCACAATGAGCAGTTCTTC. This translates into CASSSTSIHNEQFF. The chain employs TRBV5-6 and TRBJ2-1, with 7 bases identical to TRBD2. CDR3 length equals 14 residues. Trimming at V came to 3 bases and at J to 5 bases, leaving 5 bases not matched to a gene. Germline CDR1 SGHDT, CDR2 YYEEEE.

J is TRBJ2-1 and V is TRBV18, with a weak D call TRBD1 (5 bases). CDR1 and CDR2 (germline): KGHSH, LQKENI. This CDR3 is built from 16 residues. Trimming took 3 bases from V and 4 from J, leaving 16 bases between them. The CDR3 is CASSPRQSTQYNEQFF. As DNA, the CDR3 is TGTGCCAGCTCACCTCGACAGTCGACTCAATACAATGAGCAGTTCTTC. Together with reference TRBV18 and TRBJ2-1, the CDR3 gives the full variable domain: NAGVMQNPRHLVRRRGQEARLRCSPMKGHSHVYWYRQLPEEGLKFMVYLQKENIIDESGMPKERFSAEFPKEGPSILRIQQVVRGDSAAYFCASSPRQSTQYNEQFFGPGTRLTVL.

The chain couples TRBV29-1 to TRBJ2-3, with TRBD2 identical over 8 bases. Germline V gene sequence: CDR1 SQVTM, CDR2 ANQGSEA. The CDR3 length is 14 residues. Trimming at V came to 1 base and at J to 6 bases, leaving 6 bases not matched to a gene. The DNA for the CDR3 is TGCAGCGTTGAAGCGGGAGGGAGAGGGGATACGCAGTATTTT. Amino acid sequence: CSVEAGGRGDTQYF.

This rearrangement joins TRBV19 to TRBJ2-3; possible D gene TRBD1, 5 bases. The germline CDR1 and CDR2 sequences are LNHDA and SQIVND (reference sequence). The CDR3 contains 14 residues. V lost 7 bases and J 9 bases, leaving 20 bases between the germline ends. The CDR3 spells CASTQVDSTGTQYF. The CDR3 bases are TGTGCCAGTACTCAGGTCGACTCCACAGGCACGCAGTATTTT.

V is TRBV9 and J is TRBJ2-1; weak D call: TRBD2 (5 bases). The CDR3 is 14 amino acids. CDR1 is SGDLS, CDR2 YYNGEE, per germline. V gave up 2 bases and J gave up 6 bases, with 12 bases separating them. CDR3 DNA: TGTGCCAGCAGCGTCTCCTCAACTAGCAATGAGCAGTTCTTC. Translating it yields CASSVSSTSNEQFF.

The rearrangement links TRBV27 to TRBJ2-2; D is perhaps TRBD1 (5 bases). V gave up 6 bases and J gave up 4 bases, with 9 bases separating them. CDR1 is MNHEY, CDR2 SMNVEV, per germline (reference sequence). The CDR3 runs to 13 residues. CDR3 sequence reads: CASRRQITGELFF. The CDR3 nucleotides are TGTGCCAGCAGGAGACAGATCACCGGGGAGCTGTTTTTT.

The chain couples TRBV19 to TRBJ1-1, with TRBD1 matching 9 bases. This CDR3 has 13 amino acids. Trimming cost V 6 bases and J 3 bases; bases outside gene matches: 2. Per the germline V gene, CDR1 is LNHDA and CDR2 is SQIVND (reference sequence). The DNA for the CDR3 is TGTGCCAGTAGCCGGGACAGGGACACTGAAGCTTTCTTT. Protein: CASSRDRDTEAFF. Complete variable domain (other parts from reference TRBV19 and TRBJ1-1): DGGITQSPKYLFRKEGQNVTLSCEQNLNHDAMYWYRQDPGQGLRLIYYSQIVNDFQKGDIAEGYSVSREKKESFPLTVTSAQKNPTAFYLCASSRDRDTEAFFGQGTRLTVV.

The chain has TRBV11-2 and TRBJ1-1; 9 positions agree with TRBD1. V lost 0 bases, J lost 5 bases, and 4 bases stayed unmatched. The CDR3 contains 15 residues. Germline V CDR1 and CDR2: SGHAT, FQNNGV. The CDR3 protein is CASSLEDRGNTEAFF. DNA of the CDR3: TGTGCCAGCAGCTTAGAGGACAGGGGCAATACTGAAGCTTTCTTT.

The chain recombines TRBV5-1 with TRBJ2-5; no clear D. V gave up 4 bases and J gave up 2 bases, with 12 bases separating them. This CDR3 spans 14 amino acids. Germline values: CDR1 SGHRS, CDR2 YFSETQ. CDR3 sequence (DNA): TGCGCCAGCAGCCCCCTAGGATCTCAAGAGACCCAGTACTTC. This encodes CASSPLGSQETQYF.

The chain links TRBV5-6 to TRBJ1-5; D call uncertain. The V gene's germline CDR1 is SGHDT and CDR2 YYEEEE. The CDR3 has 15 amino acids. V lost 3 bases and J lost 1, with 11 bases in between. The CDR3 protein is CASSSWGGSNQPQHF. The CDR3, as DNA: TGTGCCAGCAGCTCCTGGGGAGGGAGCAATCAGCCCCAGCATTTT.

This chain connects TRBV6-1 to TRBJ1-3, with D unresolved. The CDR3 is 15 residues long. CDR1 and CDR2 from the germline V gene are MNHNS and SASEGT. Trimming cost V 5 bases and J 2 bases, with 13 bases left between them. The CDR3 sequence: CASSLYWAAGNTIYF. The CDR3 DNA reads as TGTGCCAGCAGTTTGTATTGGGCAGCTGGAAACACCATATATTTT.

The chain links TRBV18 to TRBJ1-2; 9 bases are a match to TRBD1. There are 14 residues in the CDR3. CDR1 and CDR2 (germline): KGHSH, LQKENI. V gave up 4 bases and J gave up 5 bases; unmatched junction bases: 5. CDR3: CASSRRDREYGYTF. DNA of the CDR3: TGTGCCAGCTCACGAAGGGACAGGGAGTATGGCTACACCTTC.

This chain links TRBV9 with TRBJ2-2; D may be TRBD1 (5 bases). V lost 4 bases, J lost 0 bases, and 10 bases lay in between. Per germline, CDR1 SGDLS and CDR2 YYNGEE. CDR3 length: 15 amino acids. This CDR3 reads CASSIGAANTGELFF. DNA for the CDR3: TGTGCCAGCAGCATAGGGGCAGCGAACACCGGGGAGCTGTTTTTT.

J is TRBJ1-1 and V is TRBV18; perhaps TRBD1 as D (6 bases). The V gene's germline CDR1 is KGHSH and CDR2 LQKENI. The V gene lost 5 bases and the J gene lost 4 bases, with 14 bases spanning the gap. This CDR3 region has 14 residues. CDR3 nucleotides: TGTGCCAGCTCATCGACCATAGGGGGCACTGAAGCTTTCTTT. This encodes CASSSTIGGTEAFF.

This sequence joins TRBV18 and TRBJ1-1; D might be TRBD1 (6 bases). The germline gives CDR1 KGHSH, CDR2 LQKENI. Trimming cost V 3 bases and J 8 bases, with 16 bases left between them. The CDR3 totals 14 residues. The CDR3 DNA is TGTGCCAGCTCACCGTCACAGGGTATTTCCGAAGCTTTCTTT. Its translation is CASSPSQGISEAFF.

The rearrangement joins TRBV2 to TRBJ2-7, with a possible D match to TRBD1 (6 bases). This CDR3 region has 13 residues. Germline CDR1 SNHLY, CDR2 FYNNEI. The V gene lost 3 bases and the J gene lost 6 bases, with 12 bases spanning the gap. CDR3 region: CASSDRAGAEQYF. DNA of the CDR3: TGTGCCAGCAGTGACCGAGCAGGGGCCGAGCAGTACTTC.

This sequence joins TRBV13 and TRBJ1-2; D perhaps matches TRBD1 (5 bases). Trimming took off 0 bases at V and 13 bases at J, with 12 bases between the two ends. Germline CDR1 reads PRHDT; CDR2 reads FYEKMQ (reference sequence). The CDR3 has 12 amino acids. The CDR3 region has the DNA TGTGCCAGCAGCTTAGGTCCAGGGCGATTCACCTTC. Translation: CASSLGPGRFTF.

This rearrangement joins TRBV9 to TRBJ1-4; D is unclear. This CDR3 is 14 amino acids long. V shed 0 bases and J shed 5 bases, with 8 bases lying between them. Germline loops: CDR1 SGDLS, CDR2 YYNGEE. The CDR3 coding sequence is TGTGCCAGCAGCGTAGCAGGAAACAATGAAAAACTGTTTTTT. This translates into CASSVAGNNEKLFF. Full variable domain (remainder filled in from reference TRBV9 and TRBJ1-4): DSGVTQTPKHLITATGQRVTLRCSPRSGDLSVYWYQQSLDQGLQFLIQYYNGEERAKGNILERFSAQQFPDLHSELNLSSLELGDSALYFCASSVAGNNEKLFFGSGTQLSVL.

The gene calls are TRBV4-1 and TRBJ2-1; TRBD2 matches at 14 bases. Germline lookup yields CDR1 MGHRA and CDR2 YSYEKL. The CDR3 covers 13 residues. The V and J ends lost 5 bases and 16 bases, in that order; junction bases with no gene match: 7. The CDR3, as DNA: TGCGCCAGCAGCGACGGACTAGCGGGAGGAGTATTCTTC. This sequence encodes CASSDGLAGGVFF.

The chain joins TRBV28 to TRBJ1-5; D not certain. The CDR3 is 12 amino acids. Deletions cut 7 bases from V and 16 bases from J, with 20 bases between. Germline assignment: CDR1 MDHEN and CDR2 SYDVKM. The DNA for the CDR3 is TGTGCCAGCACGTCGTCCAGAACAAGTGTCCATTTT. Its translation: CASTSSRTSVHF. Filled out from reference TRBV28 and TRBJ1-5, the complete variable domain reads DVKVTQSSRYLVKRTGEKVFLECVQDMDHENMFWYRQDPGLGLRLIYFSYDVKMKEKGDIPEGYSVSREKKERFSLILESASTNQTSMYLCASTSSRTSVHFGDGTRLSIL.

This chain connects TRBV9 to TRBJ1-6, with D maybe TRBD1 (5 bases). Trimming removed 2 bases from V and 14 bases from J, with 20 bases in between. Germline CDR1 and CDR2: SGDLS and YYNGEE. The CDR3 consists of 15 residues. CDR3 protein: CASSVGDSLIGTLHF. CDR3 nucleotide sequence: TGTGCCAGCAGCGTCGGAGACAGCCTAATTGGGACCCTCCACTTT.